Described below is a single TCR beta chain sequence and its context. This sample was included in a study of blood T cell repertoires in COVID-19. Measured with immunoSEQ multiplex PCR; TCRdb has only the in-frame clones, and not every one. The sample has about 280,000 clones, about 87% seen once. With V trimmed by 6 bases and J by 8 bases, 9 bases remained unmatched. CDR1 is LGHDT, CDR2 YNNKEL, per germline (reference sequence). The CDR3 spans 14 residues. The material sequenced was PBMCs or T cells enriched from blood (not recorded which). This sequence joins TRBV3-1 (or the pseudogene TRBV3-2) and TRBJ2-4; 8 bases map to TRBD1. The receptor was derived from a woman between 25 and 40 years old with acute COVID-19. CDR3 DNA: TGTGCCAGCAGTAGCGGACAGGGCCTTGACATTCAGTACTTC. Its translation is CASSSGQGLDIQYF.